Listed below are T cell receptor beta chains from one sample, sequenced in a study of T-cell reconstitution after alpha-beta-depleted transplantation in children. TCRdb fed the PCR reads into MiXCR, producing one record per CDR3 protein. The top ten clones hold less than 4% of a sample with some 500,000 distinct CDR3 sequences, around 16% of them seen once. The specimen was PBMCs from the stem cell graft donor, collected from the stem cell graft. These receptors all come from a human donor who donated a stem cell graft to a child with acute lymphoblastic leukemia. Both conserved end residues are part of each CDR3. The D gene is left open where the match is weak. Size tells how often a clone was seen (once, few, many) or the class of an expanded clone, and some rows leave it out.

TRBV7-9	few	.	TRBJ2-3	CASSLAGPYTDTQYF	TGTGCCAGCAGCTTAGCGGGACCCTACACAGATACGCAGTATTTT
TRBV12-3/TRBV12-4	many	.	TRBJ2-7	CASSLGGPEQYF	TGTGCCAGCAGTTTAGGAGGCCCCGAGCAGTACTTC
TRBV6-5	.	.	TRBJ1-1	CASSSSGGENTEAFF	TGTGCCAGCAGTTCCAGTGGGGGTGAGAACACTGAAGCTTTCTTT
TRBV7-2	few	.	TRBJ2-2	CASRRDSTVAGELFF	TGTGCCAGCAGGAGGGACTCGACCGTGGCCGGGGAGCTGTTTTTT
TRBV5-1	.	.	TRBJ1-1	CASSLSQGTNTEAFF	TGCGCCAGCAGCTTGTCCCAGGGCACGAACACTGAAGCTTTCTTT
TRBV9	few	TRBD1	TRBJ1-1	CASSTSGGGNTEAFF	TGTGCCAGCAGCACCTCAGGGGGAGGGAACACTGAAGCTTTCTTT
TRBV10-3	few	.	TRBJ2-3	CAISEGTLGDTDTQYF	TGTGCCATCAGTGAGGGGACTCTAGGGGACACAGATACGCAGTATTTT
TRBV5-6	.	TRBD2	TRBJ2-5	CASSSIAGGGETQYF	TGTGCCAGCAGCTCTATAGCGGGAGGGGGGGAGACCCAGTACTTC
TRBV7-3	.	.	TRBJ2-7	CASSSGPGRGQYF	TGTGCCAGCAGCTCGGGACCTGGCAGGGGGCAGTACTTC
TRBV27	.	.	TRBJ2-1	CASSNIADSYNEQFF	TGTGCCAGCAGTAACATAGCGGATTCCTACAATGAGCAGTTCTTC
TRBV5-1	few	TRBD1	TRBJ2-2	CASSLDPDRGDTGELFF	TGCGCCAGCAGCCTGGACCCGGACAGGGGGGACACCGGGGAGCTGTTTTTT
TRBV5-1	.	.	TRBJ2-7	CASSLERSANYEQYF	TGCGCCAGCAGCTTGGAGAGGAGCGCTAACTACGAGCAGTACTTC
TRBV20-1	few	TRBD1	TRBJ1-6	CSARDQGTGDNSPLHF	TGCAGTGCTAGAGATCAAGGAACAGGGGATAATTCACCCCTCCACTTT
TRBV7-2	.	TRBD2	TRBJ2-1	CAGTVAGLYNEQFF	TGTGCCGGAACTGTAGCGGGCTTGTACAATGAGCAGTTCTTC
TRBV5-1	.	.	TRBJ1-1	CASSSLERLDTEAFF	TGCGCCAGCAGCTCGCTAGAACGCCTCGACACTGAAGCTTTCTTT
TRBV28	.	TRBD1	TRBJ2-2	CASNSQGAGNGELFF	TGTGCCAGCAACTCACAGGGGGCGGGAAACGGGGAGCTGTTTTTT
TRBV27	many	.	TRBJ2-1	CASSFINEQFF	TGTGCCAGCAGCTTTATCAATGAGCAGTTCTTC
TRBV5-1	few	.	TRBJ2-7	CASSPNPVSSYEQYF	TGCGCCAGCAGCCCCAACCCCGTATCCTCCTACGAGCAGTACTTC
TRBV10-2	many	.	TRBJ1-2	CASMAGIDGYTF	TGCGCCAGCATGGCAGGGATCGATGGCTACACCTTC
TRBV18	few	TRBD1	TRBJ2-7	CASSPRGQGASEQYF	TGTGCCAGCTCACCACGGGGACAGGGGGCGAGTGAGCAGTACTTC
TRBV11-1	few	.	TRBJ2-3	CASSLNLRSFKNTDTQYF	TGTGCCAGCAGCTTAAATCTGAGGAGCTTTAAAAACACAGATACGCAGTATTTT
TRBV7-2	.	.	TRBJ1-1	CASKNQGYTEAFF	TGTGCCAGCAAGAACCAGGGGTACACTGAAGCTTTCTTT
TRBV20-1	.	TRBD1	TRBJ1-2	CSASGTGYGYTF	TGCAGTGCTTCCGGGACAGGCTATGGCTACACCTTC
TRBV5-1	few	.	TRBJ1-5	CASSGAAGNQPQHF	TGCGCCAGCAGCGGGGCGGCAGGGAACCAGCCCCAGCATTTT
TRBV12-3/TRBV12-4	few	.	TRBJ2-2	CASRPIQGNTGELFF	TGTGCCAGCAGACCAATACAGGGGAACACCGGGGAGCTGTTTTTT
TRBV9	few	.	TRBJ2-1	CASSVGAGSTYNEQFF	TGTGCCAGCAGCGTAGGGGCCGGGAGCACGTACAATGAGCAGTTCTTC
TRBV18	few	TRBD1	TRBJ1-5	CASSPPGQGNQPQHF	TGTGCCAGCTCACCACCGGGACAGGGCAATCAGCCCCAGCATTTT
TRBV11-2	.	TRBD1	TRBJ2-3	CASRLYYGTGTDTQYF	TGTGCCAGCAGACTGTACTACGGGACAGGCACAGATACGCAGTATTTT
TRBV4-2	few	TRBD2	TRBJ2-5	CASSQGPSSGGFQAQYF	TGTGCCAGCAGCCAAGGCCCTTCAAGCGGGGGCTTTCAGGCCCAGTACTTC
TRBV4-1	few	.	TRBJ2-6	CASSQLFSGTGANVLTF	TGCGCCAGCAGCCAACTTTTTTCTGGAACTGGGGCCAACGTCCTGACTTTC
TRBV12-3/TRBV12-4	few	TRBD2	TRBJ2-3	CASSLRAGGTDTQYF	TGTGCCAGCAGTTTAAGAGCGGGAGGCACAGATACGCAGTATTTT
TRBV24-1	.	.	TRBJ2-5	CATSVGVGETQYF	TGTGCCACCAGCGTGGGGGTTGGTGAGACCCAGTACTTC
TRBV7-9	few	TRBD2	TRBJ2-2	CASRPPGLADTGELFF	TGTGCCAGCAGACCTCCGGGACTAGCGGACACCGGGGAGCTGTTTTTT
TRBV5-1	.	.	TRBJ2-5	CASSLWGEETQYF	TGCGCCAGCAGCTTGTGGGGGGAAGAGACCCAGTACTTC
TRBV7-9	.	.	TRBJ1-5	CASSLVERGGNQPQHF	TGTGCCAGCAGCTTAGTGGAGAGGGGTGGCAATCAGCCCCAGCATTTT
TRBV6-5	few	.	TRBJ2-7	CASSYSTEGSYEQYF	TGTGCCAGCAGTTACTCGACAGAGGGAAGCTACGAGCAGTACTTC
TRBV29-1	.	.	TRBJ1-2	CSVEEGGGHQNYGYTF	TGCAGCGTTGAAGAGGGCGGGGGCCACCAGAACTATGGCTACACCTTC
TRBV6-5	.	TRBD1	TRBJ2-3	CASRIQGAFADTQYF	TGTGCCAGCAGAATACAGGGGGCGTTCGCAGATACGCAGTATTTT
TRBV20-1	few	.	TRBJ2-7	CSVRPGYEQYF	TGCAGTGTCAGGCCCGGCTACGAGCAGTACTTC
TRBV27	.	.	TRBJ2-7	CASSSLTSSEQYF	TGTGCCAGCAGCTCCCTTACTAGTAGCGAGCAGTACTTC
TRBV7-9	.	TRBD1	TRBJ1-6	CASSADRSNSPLHF	TGTGCCAGCAGCGCGGACAGGTCTAATTCACCCCTCCACTTT
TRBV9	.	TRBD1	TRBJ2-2	CASSLPGGATLNTGELFF	TGTGCCAGCAGCCTTCCAGGGGGCGCCACCTTGAACACCGGGGAGCTGTTTTTT
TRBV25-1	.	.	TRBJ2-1	CASSEGDYNEQFF	TGTGCCAGCAGTGAAGGGGATTACAATGAGCAGTTCTTC
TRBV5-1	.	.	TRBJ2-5	CASSLSRVTQETQYF	TGCGCCAGCAGCTTGTCAAGGGTCACCCAAGAGACCCAGTACTTC
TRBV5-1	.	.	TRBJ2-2	CASRLASLIANTGELFF	TGCGCCAGCAGACTGGCCAGTCTAATCGCGAACACCGGGGAGCTGTTTTTT
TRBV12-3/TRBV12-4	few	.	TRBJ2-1	CASSLLGPSNSYNEQFF	TGTGCCAGCAGTCTTCTTGGTCCATCCAACTCCTACAATGAGCAGTTCTTC
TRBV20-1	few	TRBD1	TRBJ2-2	CSASRDRVGHRGELFF	TGCAGTGCTAGCCGCGACAGGGTGGGCCACCGGGGGGAGCTGTTTTTT
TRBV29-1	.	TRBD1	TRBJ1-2	CTTGEGGYTF	TGCACCACAGGGGAAGGTGGCTACACCTTC